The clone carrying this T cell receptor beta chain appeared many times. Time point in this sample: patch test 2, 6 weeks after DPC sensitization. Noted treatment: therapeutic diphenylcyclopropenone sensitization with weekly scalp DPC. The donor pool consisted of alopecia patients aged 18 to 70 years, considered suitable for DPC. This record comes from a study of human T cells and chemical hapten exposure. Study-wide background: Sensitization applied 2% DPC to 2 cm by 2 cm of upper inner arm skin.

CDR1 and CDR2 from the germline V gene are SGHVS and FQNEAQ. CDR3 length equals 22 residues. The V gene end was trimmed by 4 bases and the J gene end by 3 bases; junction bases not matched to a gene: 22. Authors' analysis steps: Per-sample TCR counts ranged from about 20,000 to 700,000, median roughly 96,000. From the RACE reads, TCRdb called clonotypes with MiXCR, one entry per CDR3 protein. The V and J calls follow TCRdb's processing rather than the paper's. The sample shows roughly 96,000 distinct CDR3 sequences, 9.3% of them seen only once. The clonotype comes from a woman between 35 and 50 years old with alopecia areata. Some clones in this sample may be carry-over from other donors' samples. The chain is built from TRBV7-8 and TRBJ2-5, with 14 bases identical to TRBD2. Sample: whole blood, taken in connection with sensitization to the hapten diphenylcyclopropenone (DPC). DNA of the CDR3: TGTGCCAGCAGCTCGACTAGCGGGAGGGCCTTTAGCTCTCCCCCCGGCAAAGAGACCCAGTACTTC. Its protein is CASSSTSGRAFSSPPGKETQYF. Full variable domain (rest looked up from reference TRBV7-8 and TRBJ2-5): GAGVSQSPRYKVAKRGQDVALRCDPISGHVSLFWYQQALGQGPEFLTYFQNEAQLDKSGLPSDRFFAERPEGSVSTLKIQRTQQEDSAVYLCASSSTSGRAFSSPPGKETQYFGPGTRLLVL.